The clone carrying this T cell receptor (beta chain) was counted at least ten times. These data belong to a study of neurological immune-mediated disorders. With 10-nucleotide random UMIs included, cDNA was synthesized by 5'RACE. TCRdb re-called the 5' RACE reads through MiXCR, storing one row per CDR3 protein. The sample holds about 60,000 distinct CDR3 sequences, approximately 3.8% seen once. In germline, CDR1 is DFQATT, CDR2 SNEGSKA (reference sequence). V lost 4 bases to trimming and J lost 8 bases, with 18 bases between them. The CDR3 spans 14 residues. The sample taken for sequencing was PBMCs. The V call is TRBV20-1, the J call TRBJ1-3; possibly TRBD1 for D (6 bases). The TCR sequence derives from a man aged 30 to 45 with multiple sclerosis. The DNA for the CDR3 is TGCAGTGCTACCGGCAGGGGAGTATCGGACACCATATATTTT. Translation: CSATGRGVSDTIYF.